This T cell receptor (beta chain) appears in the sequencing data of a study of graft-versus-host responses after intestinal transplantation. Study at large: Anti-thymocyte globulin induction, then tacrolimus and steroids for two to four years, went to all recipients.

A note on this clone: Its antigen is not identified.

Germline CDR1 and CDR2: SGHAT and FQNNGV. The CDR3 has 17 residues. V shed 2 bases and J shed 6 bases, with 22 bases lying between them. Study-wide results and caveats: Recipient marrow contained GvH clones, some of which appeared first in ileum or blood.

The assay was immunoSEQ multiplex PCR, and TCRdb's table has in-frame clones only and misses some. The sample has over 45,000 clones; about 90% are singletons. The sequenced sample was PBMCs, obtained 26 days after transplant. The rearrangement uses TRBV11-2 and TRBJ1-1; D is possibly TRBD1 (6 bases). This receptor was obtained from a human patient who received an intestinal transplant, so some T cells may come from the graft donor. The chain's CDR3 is CASSLTGTKSVWAEAFF. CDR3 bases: TGTGCCAGCAGCTTAACTGGGACAAAATCAGTATGGGCTGAAGCTTTCTTT.